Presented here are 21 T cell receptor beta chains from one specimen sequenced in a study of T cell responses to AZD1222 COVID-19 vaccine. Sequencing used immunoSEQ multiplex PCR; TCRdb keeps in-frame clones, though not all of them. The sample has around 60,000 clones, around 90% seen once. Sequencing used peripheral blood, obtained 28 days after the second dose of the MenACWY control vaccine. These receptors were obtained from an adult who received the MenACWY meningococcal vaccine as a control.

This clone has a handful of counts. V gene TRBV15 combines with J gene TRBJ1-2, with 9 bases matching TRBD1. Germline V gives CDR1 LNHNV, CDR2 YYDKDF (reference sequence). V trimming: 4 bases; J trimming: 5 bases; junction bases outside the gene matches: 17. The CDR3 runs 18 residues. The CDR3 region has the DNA TGTGCCACCAGCATGAGGAGGATCGGGACAGGGCAGCGGTATGGCTACACCTTC. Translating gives CATSMRRIGTGQRYGYTF.

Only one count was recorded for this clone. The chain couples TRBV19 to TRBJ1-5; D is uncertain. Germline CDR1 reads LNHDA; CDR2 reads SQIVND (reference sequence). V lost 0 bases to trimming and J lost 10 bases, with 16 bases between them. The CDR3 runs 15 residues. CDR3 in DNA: TGTGCCAGTAGTATAGATGGGCCCGGTTTCGGACCCCAGCATTTT. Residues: CASSIDGPGFGPQHF.

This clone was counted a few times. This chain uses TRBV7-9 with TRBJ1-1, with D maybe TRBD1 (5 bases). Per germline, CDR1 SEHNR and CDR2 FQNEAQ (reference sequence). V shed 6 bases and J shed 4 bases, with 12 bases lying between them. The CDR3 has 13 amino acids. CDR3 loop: CASRSRRGTEAFF. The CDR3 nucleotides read TGTGCCAGCAGGAGTCGGAGGGGCACTGAAGCTTTCTTT.

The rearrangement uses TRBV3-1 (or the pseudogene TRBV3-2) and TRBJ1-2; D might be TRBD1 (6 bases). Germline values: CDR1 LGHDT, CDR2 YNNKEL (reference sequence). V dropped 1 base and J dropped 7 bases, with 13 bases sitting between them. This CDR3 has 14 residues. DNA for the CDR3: TGTGCCAGCAGCCAAGGAAGGGGGGCAGGTGGCTACACCTTC. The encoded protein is CASSQGRGAGGYTF.

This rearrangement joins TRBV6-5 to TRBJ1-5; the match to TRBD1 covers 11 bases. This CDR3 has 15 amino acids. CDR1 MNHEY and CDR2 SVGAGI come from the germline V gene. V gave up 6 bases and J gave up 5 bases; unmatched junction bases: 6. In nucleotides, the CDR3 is TGTGCCAGCAGACGGACAGGGGGCGCGGATCAGCCCCAGCATTTT. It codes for CASRRTGGADQPQHF.

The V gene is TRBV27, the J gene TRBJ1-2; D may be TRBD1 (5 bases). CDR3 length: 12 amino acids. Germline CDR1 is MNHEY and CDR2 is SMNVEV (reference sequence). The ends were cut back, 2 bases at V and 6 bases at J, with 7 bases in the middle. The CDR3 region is CASSLPGDGYTF. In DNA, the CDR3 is TGTGCCAGCAGTTTACCGGGGGATGGCTACACCTTC.

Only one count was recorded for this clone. CDR3 in amino acids: CASSPGSVDQPQHF. In DNA, the CDR3 is TGTGCCAGCAGTCCCGGGTCCGTTGATCAGCCCCAGCATTTT. The rearrangement uses TRBV6-5 and TRBJ1-5, with no clear D. CDR1 and CDR2 (germline): MNHEY, SVGAGI. V was shortened by 5 bases and J by 5 bases, with 13 bases between the two germline ends. There are 14 residues in the CDR3.

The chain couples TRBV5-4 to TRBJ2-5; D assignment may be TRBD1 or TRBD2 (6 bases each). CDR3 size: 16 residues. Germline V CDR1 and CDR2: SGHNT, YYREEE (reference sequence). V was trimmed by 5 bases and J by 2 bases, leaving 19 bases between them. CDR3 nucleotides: TGTGCCAGCAGGACGGGGACGGGGGACATACAAGAGACCCAGTACTTC. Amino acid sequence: CASRTGTGDIQETQYF.

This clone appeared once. CDR3 sequence reads: CASSWGDRGNEQYF. As DNA, the CDR3 is TGTGCCAGCAGTTGGGGGGACAGGGGGAACGAGCAGTACTTC. This chain links TRBV27 with TRBJ2-7, with 11 bases matching TRBD1. CDR3 length: 14 amino acids. V shed 4 bases and J 5 bases; nucleotides not matched to a gene: 4. Germline CDR1 MNHEY, CDR2 SMNVEV (reference sequence).

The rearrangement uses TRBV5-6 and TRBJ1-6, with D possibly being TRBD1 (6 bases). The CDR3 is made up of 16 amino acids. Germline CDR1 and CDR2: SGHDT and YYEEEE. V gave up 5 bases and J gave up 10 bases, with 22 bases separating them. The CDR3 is CASSPTGAGTRSPLHF. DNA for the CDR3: TGTGCCAGCAGTCCTACGGGGGCAGGGACGAGGTCACCCCTCCACTTT.

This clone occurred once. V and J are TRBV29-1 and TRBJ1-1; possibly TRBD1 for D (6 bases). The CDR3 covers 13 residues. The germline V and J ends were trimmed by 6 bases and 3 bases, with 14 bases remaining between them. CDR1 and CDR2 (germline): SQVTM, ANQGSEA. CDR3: CSVAPGAYTEAFF. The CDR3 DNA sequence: TGCAGCGTGGCCCCAGGGGCGTACACTGAAGCTTTCTTT.

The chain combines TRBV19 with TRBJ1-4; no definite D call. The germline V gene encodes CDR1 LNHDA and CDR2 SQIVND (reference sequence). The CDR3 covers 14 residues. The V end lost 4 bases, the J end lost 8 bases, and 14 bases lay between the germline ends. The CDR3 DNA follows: TGTGCCAGTAGTAGGACCGCCCGAATCGAAAAACTGTTTTTT. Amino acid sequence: CASSRTARIEKLFF. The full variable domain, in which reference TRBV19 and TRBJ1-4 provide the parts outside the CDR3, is DGGITQSPKYLFRKEGQNVTLSCEQNLNHDAMYWYRQDPGQGLRLIYYSQIVNDFQKGDIAEGYSVSREKKESFPLTVTSAQKNPTAFYLCASSRTARIEKLFFGSGTQLSVL.

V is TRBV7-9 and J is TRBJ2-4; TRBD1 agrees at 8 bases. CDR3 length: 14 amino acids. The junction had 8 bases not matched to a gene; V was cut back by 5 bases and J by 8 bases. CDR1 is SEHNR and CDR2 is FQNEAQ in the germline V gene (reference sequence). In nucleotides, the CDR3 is TGTGCCAGCAGCCCTAGGACAGGGAGCGACATTCAGTACTTC. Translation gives CASSPRTGSDIQYF.

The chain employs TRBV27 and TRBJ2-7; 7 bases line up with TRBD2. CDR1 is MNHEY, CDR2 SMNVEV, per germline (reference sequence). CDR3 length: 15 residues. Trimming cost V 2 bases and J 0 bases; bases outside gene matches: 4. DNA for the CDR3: TGTGCCAGCAGTTTAACGGGCGGGGGCTCCTACGAGCAGTACTTC. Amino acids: CASSLTGGGSYEQYF.

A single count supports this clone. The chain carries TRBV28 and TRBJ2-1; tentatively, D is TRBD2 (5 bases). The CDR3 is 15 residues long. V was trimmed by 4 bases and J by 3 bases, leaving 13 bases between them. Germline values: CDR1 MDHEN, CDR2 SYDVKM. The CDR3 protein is CASSSGSGGYNEQFF. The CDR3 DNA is TGTGCCAGCAGTTCAGGCAGCGGTGGCTACAATGAGCAGTTCTTC.

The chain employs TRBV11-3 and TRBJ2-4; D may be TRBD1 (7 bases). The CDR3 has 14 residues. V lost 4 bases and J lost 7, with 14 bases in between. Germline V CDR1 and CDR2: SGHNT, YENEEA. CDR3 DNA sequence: TGTGCCAGCAGCTCAGGGGGGAATCGGAACATTCAGTACTTC. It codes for CASSSGGNRNIQYF. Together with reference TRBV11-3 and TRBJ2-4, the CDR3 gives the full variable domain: EAGVVQSPRYKIIEKKQPVAFWCNPISGHNTLYWYLQNLGQGPELLIRYENEEAVDDSQLPKDRFSAERLKGVDSTLKIQPAELGDSAVYLCASSSGGNRNIQYFGAGTRLSVL.

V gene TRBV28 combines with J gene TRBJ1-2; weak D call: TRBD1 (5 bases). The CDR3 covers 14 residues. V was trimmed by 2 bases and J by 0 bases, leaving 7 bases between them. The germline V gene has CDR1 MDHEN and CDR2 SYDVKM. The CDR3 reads CASSLGGTNYGYTF. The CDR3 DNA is TGTGCCAGCAGTTTAGGGGGGACTAACTATGGCTACACCTTC.

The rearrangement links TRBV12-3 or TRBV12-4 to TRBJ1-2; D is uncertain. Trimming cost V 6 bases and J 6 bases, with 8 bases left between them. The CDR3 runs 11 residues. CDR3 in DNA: TGTGCCAGCAGGGACCTCGATGGCTACACCTTC. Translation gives CASRDLDGYTF.

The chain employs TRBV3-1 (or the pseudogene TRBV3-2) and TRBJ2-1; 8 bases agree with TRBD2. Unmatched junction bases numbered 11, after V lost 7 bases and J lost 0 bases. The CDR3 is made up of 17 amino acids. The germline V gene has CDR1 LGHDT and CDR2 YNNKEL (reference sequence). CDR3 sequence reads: CASTSLGGTSSYNEQFF. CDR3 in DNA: TGTGCCAGCACAAGCTTGGGGGGGACTAGCTCCTACAATGAGCAGTTCTTC.

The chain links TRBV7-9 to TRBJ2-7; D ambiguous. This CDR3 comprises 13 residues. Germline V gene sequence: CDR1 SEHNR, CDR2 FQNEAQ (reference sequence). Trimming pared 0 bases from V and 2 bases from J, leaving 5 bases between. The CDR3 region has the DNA TGTGCCAGCAGCTTAGCACAGACCTACGAGCAGTACTTC. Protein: CASSLAQTYEQYF.

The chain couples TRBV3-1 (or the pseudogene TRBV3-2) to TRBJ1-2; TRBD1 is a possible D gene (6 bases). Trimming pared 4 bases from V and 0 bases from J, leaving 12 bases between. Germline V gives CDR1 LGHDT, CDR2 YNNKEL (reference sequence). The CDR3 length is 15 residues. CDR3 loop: CASSLRTVANYGYTF. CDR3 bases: TGTGCCAGCAGCCTACGGACAGTAGCTAACTATGGCTACACCTTC.